This entry lists 3 T cell receptor beta chains sequenced from one sample in a study of CD8+CD57+ T cells in acquired aplastic anemia. An expansion of CD8+CD57+ cells by flow cytometry had been shown in patients chosen for sequencing. Investigators profiled TCR beta VDJ and CDR3 from genomic DNA template. TCRdb fed the reads into MiXCR, producing one record per CDR3 protein. The sample has 310,000 or so distinct CDR3 sequences, around three fifths seen once. The sequenced sample was sorted CD4+, CD8+, or CD8+CD57+ T cells (not recorded which) from PBMCs. These TCRs come from a human donor with aplastic anemia.

This clonotype appeared many times. The genes are TRBV5-1 and TRBJ2-3; D gene uncertain. Trimming removed 0 bases at V and 5 bases at J, with 13 bases between. Per germline, CDR1 SGHRS and CDR2 YFSETQ. This CDR3 comprises 15 residues. CDR3 coding DNA: TGCGCCAGCAGCTTGGTAGGGTTGACGGGAGATACGCAGTATTTT. Its protein product is CASSLVGLTGDTQYF.

This clonotype turned up a few times. The chain links TRBV2 to TRBJ2-5; 10 bases are a match to TRBD2. Losses at the gene ends were 3 bases for V and 3 bases for J; bases not matched to a gene: 7. Per the germline V gene, CDR1 is SNHLY and CDR2 is FYNNEI. The CDR3 length is 16 residues. This chain's CDR3 is CASSDGGLAGEETQYF. In DNA form, the CDR3 reads TGTGCCAGCAGTGACGGCGGGCTAGCGGGAGAAGAGACCCAGTACTTC.

This clonotype was seen a few times. V is TRBV11-3 and J is TRBJ2-7; D assignment may be TRBD1 or TRBD2 (6 bases each). Trimming took off 5 bases at V and 2 bases at J, with 16 bases between the two ends. The germline V gene encodes CDR1 SGHNT and CDR2 YENEEA. The CDR3 has 15 residues. CDR3 protein: CASSPGGTPPYEQYF. The CDR3 DNA sequence: TGTGCCAGCAGCCCCGGCGGGACACCACCCTACGAGCAGTACTTC. Using reference TRBV11-3 and TRBJ2-7 for the parts outside the CDR3, the full variable domain is EAGVVQSPRYKIIEKKQPVAFWCNPISGHNTLYWYLQNLGQGPELLIRYENEEAVDDSQLPKDRFSAERLKGVDSTLKIQPAELGDSAVYLCASSPGGTPPYEQYFGPGTRLTVT.